The 24 T cell receptor beta chains in this list originate from one sample, sequenced in a study of OX40 agonist ivuxolimab in advanced cancers. Here immunoSEQ multiplex PCR was the method, and the copy in TCRdb shows in-frame clones only, minus some. The table lists almost 50,000 clones, about 88% of them singletons. The material was CD4+ or CD8+ T cells sorted from blood, obtained in a trial of the OX40 agonist ivuxolimab. The receptors were gathered from an adult with an advanced solid tumor such as melanoma, head and neck, liver or kidney cancer.

This sequence joins TRBV13 and TRBJ2-7; possible D gene TRBD2, 6 bases. Germline CDR1 reads PRHDT; CDR2 reads FYEKMQ (reference sequence). The CDR3 consists of 11 residues. V was cut by 2 bases and J by 10 bases, with 9 bases left in between. Written as DNA, the CDR3 is TGTGCCAGCAGCTTACGGGACTCCCAGTACTTC. Translation: CASSLRDSQYF.

The J gene is TRBJ2-5, the V gene TRBV6-1; unclear D gene. Trimming cost V 3 bases and J 3 bases, with 11 bases left between them. Germline V gene sequence: CDR1 MNHNS, CDR2 SASEGT. The CDR3 sequence is 14 residues long. The CDR3 DNA reads as TGTGCCAGCAGTGACCCGGTCAGAAAAGAGACCCAGTACTTC. It encodes CASSDPVRKETQYF.

This clone was recorded a few times. The chain links TRBV7-9 to TRBJ2-3; perhaps TRBD1 as D (5 bases). Per germline, CDR1 SEHNR and CDR2 FQNEAQ (reference sequence). The CDR3 covers 16 residues. V lost 5 bases and J 0 bases, leaving 15 bases between the germline ends. The CDR3 reads CASSTAPTDSTDTQYF. The CDR3 region has the DNA TGTGCCAGCAGCACCGCCCCGACAGATAGCACAGATACGCAGTATTTT.

The rearrangement joins TRBV5-1 to TRBJ1-2, with 7 bases that match TRBD1. CDR1 and CDR2 (germline): SGHRS, YFSETQ. The CDR3 totals 14 residues. V shed 2 bases, J shed 2 bases, and the junction held 3 bases outside the gene matches. Here the CDR3 DNA reads TGCGCCAGCAGCTTTGGGACAGTGAACTATGGCTACACCTTC. This encodes CASSFGTVNYGYTF.

The gene calls are TRBV28 and TRBJ1-2; D call uncertain. This CDR3 is built from 14 residues. The ends were cut back, 8 bases at V and 4 bases at J, with 17 bases in the middle. Germline CDR1 reads MDHEN; CDR2 reads SYDVKM. For the CDR3, the DNA is TGTGCCAGCTCCCCGATGGGAACGCTCTATGGCTACACCTTC. This translates into CASSPMGTLYGYTF.

V is TRBV28 and J is TRBJ1-2; D ambiguous. There are 12 residues in the CDR3. V lost 7 bases and J 0 bases, leaving 6 bases between the germline ends. The V gene's germline CDR1 is MDHEN and CDR2 SYDVKM. The CDR3 nucleotides are TGTGCCAGCATGTTGACTAACTATGGCTACACCTTC. Translated, it gives CASMLTNYGYTF.

The chain carries TRBV6-1 and TRBJ2-1; the D gene is possibly TRBD1 (6 bases). CDR1 and CDR2 (germline): MNHNS, SASEGT. The CDR3 runs to 14 residues. The ends were cut back, 6 bases at V and 1 base at J, with 10 bases in the middle. The CDR3 bases are TGTGCCAGCAGCCGACAGGTTTCCTACAATGAGCAGTTCTTC. Translation gives CASSRQVSYNEQFF.

The chain has TRBV6-6 and TRBJ1-2; weak D call: TRBD1 (6 bases). The length of the CDR3 is 14 residues. Germline CDR1 is MNHNY and CDR2 is SVGAGI (reference sequence). The V end was cut by 5 bases, the J end by 6 bases, with 16 bases between. The CDR3, as DNA: TGTGCCAGCAGTGGGGGCGGAACAACACATGGCTACACCTTC. This translates into CASSGGGTTHGYTF.

The CDR3 nucleotides are TGTGCCAGCAGGAACCGGGACAGGGTTTATCGCGAGCAGTACTTC. Its protein is CASRNRDRVYREQYF. The chain combines TRBV2 with TRBJ2-7; 9 bases fit TRBD1. CDR3 length: 15 amino acids. Germline values: CDR1 SNHLY, CDR2 FYNNEI. The junction had 12 bases not matched to a gene; V was cut back by 6 bases and J by 6 bases.

This clone was counted only a few times. The chain carries TRBV10-2 and TRBJ1-2; the D gene is possibly TRBD1 (5 bases). The CDR3 length is 14 residues. Germline V gene lookup returns CDR1 WSHSY and CDR2 SAAADI. V lost 5 bases to trimming and J lost 6 bases, with 16 bases between them. This CDR3 is CASSYGRLTDGYTF. CDR3 sequence (DNA): TGCGCCAGCAGTTACGGACGCTTGACAGATGGCTACACCTTC.

As DNA, the CDR3 is TGTGCCAGCAGAGCGGCAGGGGGTGGAAATCAGCCCCAGCATTTT. Amino acid sequence: CASRAAGGGNQPQHF. This rearrangement joins TRBV6-1 to TRBJ1-5; 7 bases are a match to TRBD1. With V trimmed by 6 bases and J by 4 bases, 9 bases remained unmatched. There are 15 residues in the CDR3. The germline CDR1 and CDR2 sequences are MNHNS and SASEGT.

The genes are TRBV29-1 and TRBJ2-1, with TRBD1 identical over 8 bases. Germline trimming cut 8 bases from V and 9 bases from J; bases unmatched to any gene: 9. Germline V gene lookup returns CDR1 SQVTM and CDR2 ANQGSEA. The length of the CDR3 is 12 residues. In DNA, the CDR3 is TGCAGCTCTGGACAGGGTGGCGGTGAGCAGTTCTTC. Amino acids: CSSGQGGGEQFF.

The rearrangement uses TRBV5-4 and TRBJ2-5; D unresolved. Trimming took 4 bases from V and 4 from J, leaving 14 bases between them. This CDR3 region has 14 residues. In germline, CDR1 is SGHNT, CDR2 YYREEE (reference sequence). The CDR3 is CASSADPTRETQYF. CDR3 DNA sequence: TGTGCCAGCAGCGCGGACCCGACCCGAGAGACCCAGTACTTC.

The chain has TRBV10-3 and TRBJ2-7; D assignment may be TRBD1 or TRBD2 (5 bases each). Trimming shortened V by 4 bases and J by 2 bases, and 6 bases separated the two germline ends. The CDR3 totals 12 residues. The V gene's germline CDR1 is ENHRY and CDR2 SYGVKD. CDR3 nucleotide sequence: TGTGCCATCAGTGTGGGACCCTACGAGCAGTACTTC. The encoded protein is CAISVGPYEQYF.

V usage is TRBV7-8 and J usage is TRBJ2-7, with 10 bases identical to TRBD2. CDR1 is SGHVS, CDR2 FQNEAQ, per germline. V gave up 4 bases and J gave up 2 bases; unmatched junction bases: 2. The CDR3 length is 14 residues. The CDR3 spells CASSSGLAAYEQYF. CDR3 in DNA: TGTGCCAGCAGCTCAGGACTAGCGGCCTACGAGCAGTACTTC.

The V and J genes are TRBV7-2 and TRBJ1-6; 9 bases match TRBD1. CDR3 length equals 15 residues. Germline loops: CDR1 SGHTA, CDR2 FQGNSA. V shed 2 bases, J shed 5 bases, and the junction held 1 base outside the gene matches. CDR3 loop: CASSLRTGDNSPLHF. As DNA, the CDR3 is TGTGCCAGCAGCTTAAGGACAGGGGATAATTCACCCCTCCACTTT.

The chain joins TRBV20-1 to TRBJ1-5; D gene uncertain. The V end lost 5 bases, the J end lost 7 bases, and 9 bases lay between the germline ends. Germline loops: CDR1 DFQATT, CDR2 SNEGSKA (reference sequence). CDR3 size: 11 residues. CDR3 DNA: TGCAGTGCTTGGGTGAGGCAGCCCCAGCATTTT. This encodes CSAWVRQPQHF.

V gene TRBV29-1 combines with J gene TRBJ2-7, with TRBD2 matching over 14 bases. Germline CDR1 SQVTM, CDR2 ANQGSEA. The CDR3 sequence is 14 residues long. V lost 4 bases to trimming and J lost 6 bases; unmatched junction nucleotides: 5. This chain's CDR3 is CSVGLAGGSLEQYF. The CDR3 coding sequence is TGCAGCGTTGGACTAGCGGGAGGGTCCCTCGAGCAGTACTTC.

This chain links TRBV6-4 with TRBJ2-3; D call uncertain. Germline CDR1 MRHNA, CDR2 SNTAGT. V gave up 11 bases and J gave up 7 bases, with 10 bases separating them. The CDR3 spans 10 residues. The CDR3: CALGEHTQYF. CDR3 DNA: TGTGCCCTCGGCGAACATACGCAGTATTTT.

The V call is TRBV5-4, the J call TRBJ1-1, with no clear D. V was clipped by 0 bases and J by 8 bases, with 11 bases between them. Germline V gene sequence: CDR1 SGHNT, CDR2 YYREEE (reference sequence). CDR3 length: 13 amino acids. The CDR3 is CASSLGQEREAFF. CDR3 in DNA: TGTGCCAGCAGCTTGGGTCAGGAGAGAGAAGCTTTCTTT.

The CDR3 loop reads CASSQQGDFQPQHF. DNA of the CDR3: TGTGCCAGCAGCCAACAGGGGGATTTTCAGCCCCAGCATTTT. The genes are TRBV7-9 and TRBJ1-5, with 8 bases aligning to TRBD1. Germline CDR1 is SEHNR and CDR2 is FQNEAQ (reference sequence). The CDR3 consists of 14 residues. Trimming took 5 bases from V and 6 from J; bases not matched to a gene: 6.

The CDR3 DNA reads TGTGCCGGGACCTCGGGGAACACGGGACGTGGCTACACCTTC. Residues: CAGTSGNTGRGYTF. The chain joins TRBV2 to TRBJ1-2; TRBD1 might be the D (5 bases). V gave up 11 bases and J gave up 7 bases, with 23 bases separating them. Germline V CDR1 and CDR2: SNHLY, FYNNEI. The CDR3 has 14 residues.

The chain joins TRBV29-1 to TRBJ2-1; TRBD1 is a possible D gene (5 bases). This CDR3 spans 10 amino acids. Germline V gene data show CDR1 as SQVTM and CDR2 as ANQGSEA. Trimming pared 4 bases from V and 14 bases from J, leaving 12 bases between. In DNA, the CDR3 is TGCAGCGTTGGTAAGGACATCGAGTTCTTC. Its translation is CSVGKDIEFF.

This clone was counted once. The V gene is TRBV9, the J gene TRBJ2-2; TRBD2 might be the D (5 bases). Germline loops: CDR1 SGDLS, CDR2 YYNGEE. V lost 3 bases and J 2 bases, leaving 8 bases between the germline ends. This CDR3 region has 14 residues. CDR3 amino acids: CASSARTNTGELFF. In DNA, the CDR3 is TGTGCCAGCAGCGCGCGGACTAACACCGGGGAGCTGTTTTTT. Filled out from reference TRBV9 and TRBJ2-2, the complete variable domain reads DSGVTQTPKHLITATGQRVTLRCSPRSGDLSVYWYQQSLDQGLQFLIQYYNGEERAKGNILERFSAQQFPDLHSELNLSSLELGDSALYFCASSARTNTGELFFGEGSRLTVL.